Following are 30 T cell receptor beta chains from one sample sequenced in a study of spatial heterogeneity in lung cancer. Time point given: blood at routine non-recurrence follow-up after resection. MiXCR, run by TCRdb on the 5' RACE reads, gives a single entry per CDR3 protein. The repertoire holds around 41,000 distinct CDR3 sequences, with 22% as singletons. The sample consisted of PBMCs, taken at follow-up. The receptors here all came from a female donor with early-stage non-small cell lung cancer.

The chain joins TRBV5-1 to TRBJ1-5; D might be TRBD1 (5 bases). CDR1 is SGHRS and CDR2 is YFSETQ in the germline V gene. This CDR3 is built from 18 residues. Trimming took off 2 bases at V and 8 bases at J, with 26 bases between the two ends. CDR3 nucleotide sequence: TGCGCCAGCAGCTTCTGGGATCCTCAACGGGGCCAAGAGGAGCCCCAGCATTTT. This translates into CASSFWDPQRGQEEPQHF.

The rearrangement uses TRBV12-3 or TRBV12-4 and TRBJ2-1; TRBD1 or TRBD2 may be the D gene (5 bases each). There are 11 residues in the CDR3. Trimming pared 3 bases from V and 9 bases from J, leaving 6 bases between. The CDR3 loop is CASSLRGEQFF. The DNA of the CDR3 is TGTGCCAGCAGTTTGAGGGGTGAGCAGTTCTTC.

The V and J genes are TRBV2 and TRBJ2-1, with a weak D call TRBD2 (5 bases). The germline V gene encodes CDR1 SNHLY and CDR2 FYNNEI. The germline V and J ends were trimmed by 8 bases and 7 bases, with 12 bases remaining between them. The CDR3 contains 12 residues. CDR3 protein: CASGGLRNEQFF. In DNA, the CDR3 is TGTGCCAGCGGAGGTTTGCGGAATGAGCAGTTCTTC.

This clonotype was seen more than once but under ten times. The germline gene is not matched at one end of the junction; a read error may be the cause. The rearrangement uses TRBV5-1 and TRBJ1-5; D may be TRBD1 (6 bases). This CDR3 is 15 amino acids long. Germline V gives CDR1 SGHRS, CDR2 YFSETQ. CDR3 sequence: CVSSLGSGGNQPQHF. For the CDR3, the DNA is TGCGTCAGCTCGCTTGGTTCAGGGGGCAATCAGCCCCAGCATTTT.

This clonotype appeared many times. The chain recombines TRBV7-2 with TRBJ2-3, with TRBD1 as a possible D gene (6 bases). Germline lookup yields CDR1 SGHTA and CDR2 FQGNSA. Deletions cut 5 bases from V and 4 bases from J, with 16 bases between. This CDR3 is 15 amino acids long. The CDR3 bases are TGTGCCAGCAGCCCAAGGGGGAGTTGGGCAGATACGCAGTATTTT. It translates to CASSPRGSWADTQYF.

The CDR3 nucleotides read TGCGCCAGCAGTGGAGGAATCGAGCAGTACGTC. It specifies CASSGGIEQYV. V and J are TRBV5-1 and TRBJ2-7, with D maybe TRBD2 (5 bases). The germline V gene has CDR1 SGHRS and CDR2 YFSETQ. CDR3 size: 11 residues. Trimming took off 5 bases at V and 6 bases at J, with 9 bases between the two ends.

The table lists this clonotype with many counts. The CDR3 sequence is CSVGVVPNTEAFF. For the CDR3, the DNA is TGCAGCGTTGGCGTGGTTCCGAACACTGAAGCTTTCTTT. The V and J genes are TRBV29-1 and TRBJ1-1; D gene uncertain. The ends were cut back, 4 bases at V and 1 base at J, with 10 bases in the middle. This CDR3 spans 13 amino acids. Per the germline V gene, CDR1 is SQVTM and CDR2 is ANQGSEA.

The chain uses TRBV5-5 and TRBJ1-1, with D unclear. V lost 2 bases and J lost 1, with 9 bases in between. Germline assignment: CDR1 SGHKS and CDR2 YYEKEE (reference sequence). The CDR3 length is 14 residues. The CDR3 protein is CASSLYGENTEAFF. For the CDR3, the DNA is TGTGCCAGCAGCTTATACGGGGAGAACACTGAAGCTTTCTTT.

There are many counts of this clonotype. This chain joins TRBV9 and TRBJ2-1; D is uncertain. The V and J ends lost 4 bases and 8 bases respectively, with 13 bases between them. CDR1 and CDR2 (germline): SGDLS, YYNGEE. CDR3 length equals 13 residues. CDR3 DNA: TGTGCCAGCAGCCCCCTTCTGATTCATGAGCAGTTCTTC. Protein: CASSPLLIHEQFF.

The J gene is TRBJ1-2, the V gene TRBV3-1; a possible D gene is TRBD1 (5 bases). The CDR3 has 13 amino acids. Trimming shortened V by 5 bases and J by 6 bases, and 13 bases separated the two germline ends. Per the germline V gene, CDR1 is LGHDT and CDR2 is YNNKEL (reference sequence). The CDR3 DNA sequence: TGTGCCAGCAGCTTGGGCGGGGGGAATGGCTACACCTTC. Residues: CASSLGGGNGYTF.

This clonotype showed up many times. The genes are TRBV7-2 and TRBJ2-1, with 10 bases fitting TRBD2. The CDR3 is 15 amino acids. V lost 8 bases to trimming and J lost 6 bases; unmatched junction nucleotides: 10. In germline, CDR1 is SGHTA, CDR2 FQGNSA. In nucleotides, the CDR3 is TGTGCCAGCGCTGCCAGCGGGAGGGCGATCAATGAGCAGTTCTTC. Protein sequence: CASAASGRAINEQFF.

This CDR3 reads CASSPWVGAQGNEQFF. The CDR3 nucleotides read TGTGCCAGCAGTCCCTGGGTGGGGGCGCAGGGCAATGAGCAGTTCTTC. This chain joins TRBV6-6 and TRBJ2-1, with D tentatively TRBD1 (6 bases). From germline, CDR1 is MNHNY and CDR2 SVGAGI (reference sequence). CDR3 length: 16 amino acids. V gave up 5 bases and J gave up 6 bases, with 20 bases separating them.

The V and J genes are TRBV12-3 or TRBV12-4 and TRBJ2-3, with 7 positions matching TRBD2. The V segment lost 5 bases and the J segment 0 bases; nucleotides outside the gene matches: 11. The CDR3 has 17 residues. Here the CDR3 reads CASSPRVAGISTDTQYF. DNA for the CDR3: TGTGCCAGCAGTCCCCGGGTAGCGGGTATAAGCACAGATACGCAGTATTTT.

This clonotype occurred a few times. This chain joins TRBV5-4 and TRBJ2-1; D might be TRBD1 (6 bases). CDR1 SGHNT and CDR2 YYREEE come from the germline V gene (reference sequence). Trimming removed 1 base from V and 8 bases from J, with 13 bases in between. The CDR3 totals 14 residues. The CDR3 region is CASSLLWGPDEQFF. Written as DNA, the CDR3 is TGTGCCAGCAGCTTGCTTTGGGGGCCGGATGAGCAGTTCTTC.

The V call is TRBV12-3 or TRBV12-4, the J call TRBJ1-3, with a tentative D call TRBD1 (6 bases). Trimming shortened V by 3 bases and J by 8 bases, and 23 bases separated the two germline ends. The CDR3 is 17 amino acids. CDR3 in amino acids: CASSFMRPGVRVDTIYF. As DNA, the CDR3 is TGTGCCAGCAGTTTCATGCGGCCAGGGGTAAGGGTGGACACCATATATTTT.

In regard to this clonotype: The junction and the germline gene differ at one end; a read error may be behind it. This chain joins TRBV7-2 and TRBJ1-5; tentatively, D is TRBD1 (5 bases). Germline CDR1 reads SGHTA; CDR2 reads FQGNSA. The CDR3 spans 13 residues. CDR3 in DNA: TGTGCCAGCGGCTTGGACGGGGGGGAGCCCCAGCATTTT. Its protein product is CASGLDGGEPQHF. The variable domain in full, completed from reference TRBV7-2 and TRBJ1-5, reads GAGVSQSPSNKVTEKGKDVELRCDPISGHTALYWYRQSLGQGLEFLIYFQGNSAPDKSGLPSDRFSAERTGGSVSTLTIQRTQQEDSAVYLCASGLDGGEPQHFGDGTRLSIL.

About this clonotype: A much larger clone differs from this one at a single base, so this may be a read error. This chain joins TRBV15 and TRBJ2-1; 10 bases map to TRBD2. There are 17 residues in the CDR3. Germline assignment: CDR1 LNHNV and CDR2 YYDKDF (reference sequence). The CDR3 sequence is CVTSRDMASGGIDEQFF. The CDR3 nucleotides are TGTGTCACCAGCAGAGATATGGCTAGCGGGGGTATAGATGAGCAGTTCTTC.

This clonotype has only one observation. A junction boundary mismatches the germline segment, possibly from a read error. The CDR3 DNA follows: TGTGCCAGCAGCCAAGTTCGGCCAGAGAACACCGTGGAGCTGTTTTTT. It specifies CASSQVRPENTVELFF. This chain uses TRBV3-1 with TRBJ2-2; no clear D gene. The CDR3 has 16 amino acids. CDR1 is LGHDT and CDR2 is YNNKEL in the germline V gene (reference sequence).

This clonotype was seen a single time. The rearrangement uses TRBV10-2 and TRBJ2-7, with 9 bases identical to TRBD2. Germline CDR1 is WSHSY and CDR2 is SAAADI. The V segment lost 0 bases and the J segment 5 bases; nucleotides outside the gene matches: 8. The CDR3 is 16 residues long. The CDR3 region has the DNA TGCGCCAGCAGTGAGTCGCTCGCGGGGGGGCCACACGAGCAGTACGTC. Translation: CASSESLAGGPHEQYV.

This sequence joins TRBV6-6 and TRBJ2-7; D might be TRBD2 (5 bases). V was clipped by 3 bases and J by 2 bases, with 14 bases between them. The CDR3 loop spans 15 amino acids. The germline V gene has CDR1 MNHNY and CDR2 SVGAGI (reference sequence). CDR3 region: CASSYGLGVTYEQYV. DNA of the CDR3: TGTGCCAGCAGTTATGGATTGGGAGTTACCTACGAGCAGTACGTC.

This clonotype has a count of ten or more. This chain connects TRBV2 to TRBJ2-5; tentatively, D is TRBD2 (6 bases). The CDR3 totals 14 residues. V lost 6 bases to trimming and J lost 5 bases, with 16 bases between them. CDR1 and CDR2 from the germline V gene are SNHLY and FYNNEI. CDR3 coding DNA: TGTGCCAGCAGCTGGGACCGCGGGGAGGAGACCCAGTACTTC. Its translation: CASSWDRGEETQYF. Using reference TRBV2 and TRBJ2-5 for the parts outside the CDR3, the full variable domain is EPEVTQTPSHQVTQMGQEVILRCVPISNHLYFYWYRQILGQKVEFLVSFYNNEISEKSEIFDDQFSVERPDGSNFTLKIRSTKLEDSAMYFCASSWDRGEETQYFGPGTRLLVL.

This clonotype was observed at least ten times. J is TRBJ2-7 and V is TRBV18, with a possible D match to TRBD1 (6 bases). Germline CDR1 reads KGHSH; CDR2 reads LQKENI. V lost 6 bases and J 2 bases, leaving 11 bases between the germline ends. CDR3 length: 13 amino acids. The CDR3 protein is CASSSGHAYEQYV. The CDR3 nucleotides read TGTGCCAGCTCCTCGGGACATGCCTACGAGCAGTACGTC.

About this clonotype itself: At one boundary the junction diverges from the germline segment, which might be a read error. This chain joins TRBV7-7 and TRBJ2-3, with D possibly being TRBD1 or TRBD2 (5 bases each). The V gene's germline CDR1 is SSHAT and CDR2 FNYEAQ (reference sequence). The CDR3 is made up of 14 amino acids. The CDR3 bases are TGTGCTAGCAGCTCGGGGACCTCATCAGATACGCAGTATTTT. This codes for CASSSGTSSDTQYF.

In this sample, this clonotype turned up a few times. This sequence joins TRBV7-8 and TRBJ2-2; perhaps TRBD1 as D (5 bases). Germline V CDR1 and CDR2: SGHVS, FQNEAQ. Trimming pared 2 bases from V and 3 bases from J, leaving 7 bases between. This CDR3 is 14 amino acids long. The CDR3 bases are TGTGCCAGCAGCTTACAGGGTTACACCGGGGAGCTGTTTTTT. As protein: CASSLQGYTGELFF.

V is TRBV3-1 and J is TRBJ2-7; 8 bases match TRBD2. This CDR3 is built from 15 residues. Germline-derived CDR1 and CDR2 are LGHDT and YNNKEL (reference sequence). J gave up 1 base and V 1 base, and 3 bases lay outside the gene matches. DNA of the CDR3: TGTGCCAGCAGCCAAGTTGCTAGCGGGTCCTACGAGCAGTACTTC. Translated, it gives CASSQVASGSYEQYF.

This clonotype was recorded at least ten times. V and J are TRBV29-1 and TRBJ1-5; D remains ambiguous. Germline V gives CDR1 SQVTM, CDR2 ANQGSEA. The CDR3 is 12 amino acids. V lost 6 bases, J lost 7 bases, and 13 bases lay in between. CDR3 sequence reads: CSVRTGNQPQHF. CDR3 bases: TGCAGCGTACGGACCGGGAACCAGCCCCAGCATTTT.

The sample holds one count of this clonotype. This chain joins TRBV5-1 and TRBJ2-7, with D possibly matching TRBD1 (6 bases). The CDR3 runs to 13 residues. Trimming stripped 5 bases from V and 7 bases from J, with 16 bases between. CDR1 and CDR2 (germline): SGHRS, YFSETQ. The CDR3 sequence: CASSSFTGKEQYF. The DNA of the CDR3 is TGCGCCAGCAGTTCATTTACAGGGAAAGAGCAGTACTTC.

This clonotype was seen many times. This chain uses TRBV20-1 with TRBJ2-1; D may be TRBD1 (5 bases). Trimming removed 6 bases from V and 6 bases from J, with 18 bases in between. This CDR3 region has 14 residues. Germline lookup yields CDR1 DFQATT and CDR2 SNEGSKA (reference sequence). In DNA form, the CDR3 reads TGCAGTGCACCTCGACAGAACTCGGCCAATGAGCAGTTCTTC. Residues: CSAPRQNSANEQFF.

This clonotype appeared once. The chain employs TRBV7-9 and TRBJ1-4; D is unclear. V lost 5 bases and J lost 10, with 14 bases in between. Germline V gives CDR1 SEHNR, CDR2 FQNEAQ (reference sequence). The CDR3 contains 13 residues. The CDR3 protein is CASSPLAGPKLFF. The CDR3 DNA reads as TGTGCCAGCAGCCCGTTAGCTGGGCCAAAACTGTTTTTT.

The V and J genes are TRBV10-1 and TRBJ2-5; D remains ambiguous. V was shortened by 0 bases and J by 1 base, with 6 bases between the two germline ends. The CDR3 is made up of 14 amino acids. Germline CDR1 reads WNHNN; CDR2 reads SYGVQD (reference sequence). CDR3 in DNA: TGCGCCAGCAGTGAGTCGAGGAGCCAAGAGACCCAGTACTTC. Protein sequence: CASSESRSQETQYF.